This entry lists 30 T cell receptor beta chains sequenced from one sample in a study of T-cell reconstitution after alpha-beta-depleted transplantation in children. Library preparation (for TCRbeta) was performed with unique molecular identifiers. TCRdb re-called the PCR reads through MiXCR, storing one row per CDR3 protein. The table records some 290,000 distinct CDR3 sequences, more than 8% of them present only once. The material sequenced was PBMCs from the stem cell graft donor, taken from the stem cell graft. Source of these receptors: a human donor who donated a stem cell graft to a child with SCID.

This chain uses TRBV3-1 with TRBJ1-2; 12 nucleotides align to TRBD1. Germline lookup yields CDR1 LGHDT and CDR2 YNNKEL (reference sequence). This CDR3 region has 16 residues. Germline trimming cut 3 bases from V and 7 bases from J; bases unmatched to any gene: 9. The CDR3 DNA reads as TGTGCCAGCAGCCAGTCGGGACAGGGGGCGCCGAGTGGCTACACCTTC. It yields the protein CASSQSGQGAPSGYTF.

The chain couples TRBV7-2 to TRBJ2-3; no firm D call. Germline assignment: CDR1 SGHTA and CDR2 FQGNSA. Between the trimmed V and J ends, which lost 0 bases and 3 bases, there was a span of 19 bases. The CDR3 extends over 18 amino acids. As DNA, the CDR3 is TGTGCCAGCAGCTTAGCGGTTATGGGCGGTTTCAGGACAGATACGCAGTATTTT. Translating it yields CASSLAVMGGFRTDTQYF.

This clonotype was detected many times. This chain joins TRBV5-1 and TRBJ2-3; tentative D call: TRBD2 (6 bases). CDR1 and CDR2 from the germline V gene are SGHRS and YFSETQ. The V gene lost 0 bases and the J gene lost 2 bases, with 13 bases spanning the gap. The CDR3 has 16 amino acids. The CDR3 region is CASSLASGSVTDTQYF. DNA of the CDR3: TGCGCCAGCAGCTTGGCCAGCGGGTCGGTCACAGATACGCAGTATTTT.

This clonotype showed up many times. The rearrangement links TRBV5-1 to TRBJ2-7; possibly TRBD1 or TRBD2 for D (7 bases each). The germline gives CDR1 SGHRS, CDR2 YFSETQ. The ends were cut back, 3 bases at V and 2 bases at J, with 21 bases in the middle. This CDR3 spans 17 amino acids. The CDR3 sequence: CASSSGGPDRTAYEQYF. CDR3 nucleotides: TGCGCCAGCAGCTCGGGGGGACCGGACAGGACCGCCTACGAGCAGTACTTC.

This clonotype appeared many times. V gene TRBV28 combines with J gene TRBJ1-6; 9 bases are a match to TRBD1. The V segment lost 6 bases and the J segment 7 bases; nucleotides outside the gene matches: 7. This CDR3 region has 15 residues. Germline V lookup: CDR1 MDHEN, CDR2 SYDVKM. CDR3 sequence: CASSNRGQGNSPLHF. CDR3 nucleotides: TGTGCCAGCAGCAACAGGGGGCAAGGGAATTCACCCCTCCACTTT.

This clonotype was counted at least ten times. The V call is TRBV5-1, the J call TRBJ2-5; 8 bases map to TRBD1. V shed 7 bases and J 2 bases; nucleotides not matched to a gene: 7. Germline V gene data show CDR1 as SGHRS and CDR2 as YFSETQ. This CDR3 has 14 residues. The CDR3 protein is CASAGTGGQETQYF. Here the CDR3 DNA reads TGCGCCAGCGCCGGCACAGGGGGACAAGAGACCCAGTACTTC.

In this sample, this clonotype turned up a few times. The chain joins TRBV10-3 to TRBJ1-2; no reliable D call. Between the trimmed V and J ends, which lost 0 bases and 1 base, there was a span of 6 bases. Germline CDR1 is ENHRY and CDR2 is SYGVKD. The CDR3 loop spans 14 amino acids. In DNA form, the CDR3 reads TGTGCCATCAGTGAGTCGCCGGATAACTATGGCTACACCTTC. This encodes CAISESPDNYGYTF.

This clonotype showed up many times. The chain employs TRBV3-1 and TRBJ2-3; D is tentatively TRBD1 or TRBD2 (5 bases each). Trimming removed 1 base at V and 1 base at J, with 6 bases between. Germline V gene lookup returns CDR1 LGHDT and CDR2 YNNKEL (reference sequence). CDR3 length: 14 residues. The CDR3 DNA follows: TGTGCCAGCAGCCAAGGAGGGGGCACAGATACGCAGTATTTT. This translates into CASSQGGGTDTQYF.

This clonotype has just a few counts. The rearrangement joins TRBV2 to TRBJ1-2; D is uncertain. Trimming pared 7 bases from V and 6 bases from J, leaving 9 bases between. Germline CDR1 is SNHLY and CDR2 is FYNNEI. The CDR3 consists of 11 residues. The CDR3 DNA is TGTGCCAGCACTCCTCTTGATGGCTACACCTTC. Encoded protein: CASTPLDGYTF.

This clonotype was seen a few times. The J gene is TRBJ2-7, the V gene TRBV19; 11 nucleotides agree with TRBD2. J was trimmed by 3 bases and V by 3 bases; bases with no gene match: 4. The CDR3 sequence is 15 residues long. Germline CDR1 reads LNHDA; CDR2 reads SQIVND (reference sequence). The CDR3 region is CASSIAGTSGYEQYF. DNA for the CDR3: TGTGCCAGTAGTATCGCCGGGACTAGCGGCTACGAGCAGTACTTC.

This clonotype came up a few times. V and J are TRBV7-6 and TRBJ2-7, with 9 bases lining up with TRBD2. The germline CDR1 and CDR2 sequences are SGHVS and FNYEAQ. The ends lost 5 bases at V and 0 bases at J; junction bases unmatched: 5. The CDR3 has 15 amino acids. The CDR3 DNA sequence: TGTGCCAGCAGCGGCGCGACTAGCGGCTCCTACGAGCAGTACTTC. Its translation: CASSGATSGSYEQYF. Variable domain in full (rest from reference TRBV7-6 and TRBJ2-7): GAGVSQSPRYKVTKRGQDVALRCDPISGHVSLYWYRQALGQGPEFLTYFNYEAQQDKSGLPNDRFSAERPEGSISTLTIQRTEQRDSAMYRCASSGATSGSYEQYFGPGTRLTVT.

The chain joins TRBV7-9 to TRBJ2-7; D uncertain. CDR1 and CDR2 (germline): SEHNR, FQNEAQ (reference sequence). V was cut by 2 bases and J by 5 bases, with 22 bases left in between. The CDR3 is made up of 17 amino acids. The CDR3 bases are TGTGCCAGCAGCTTAATTCCCTCTACTGGGTATCCCCACGAGCAGTACTTC. Protein sequence: CASSLIPSTGYPHEQYF.

This clonotype appeared a few times. V and J are TRBV15 and TRBJ1-4, with D uncertain. This CDR3 has 16 amino acids. V gave up 0 bases and J gave up 0 bases, with 8 bases separating them. In germline, CDR1 is LNHNV, CDR2 YYDKDF (reference sequence). The CDR3 protein is CATSRDSTATNEKLFF. The CDR3 DNA follows: TGTGCCACCAGCAGAGATAGCACAGCAACTAATGAAAAACTGTTTTTT. The full variable domain, in which reference TRBV15 and TRBJ1-4 provide the parts outside the CDR3, is DAMVIQNPRYQVTQFGKPVTLSCSQTLNHNVMYWYQQKSSQAPKLLFHYYDKDFNNEADTPDNFQSRRPNTSFCFLDIRSPGLGDTAMYLCATSRDSTATNEKLFFGSGTQLSVL.

The rearrangement uses TRBV28 and TRBJ1-4, with 10 positions matching TRBD1. Losses at the gene ends were 5 bases for V and 5 bases for J; bases not matched to a gene: 5. CDR3 size: 15 residues. Germline V gene lookup returns CDR1 MDHEN and CDR2 SYDVKM. The CDR3, as DNA: TGTGCCAGCAGTGCTCCGGGACAGGGGAATGAAAAACTGTTTTTT. Translation: CASSAPGQGNEKLFF.

The CDR3 spells CASEPGPGQSYTQYF. As DNA, the CDR3 is TGCGCCAGCGAGCCCGGGCCTGGACAATCCTATACGCAGTATTTT. The V and J genes are TRBV5-1 and TRBJ2-3; perhaps TRBD1 as D (5 bases). Germline loops: CDR1 SGHRS, CDR2 YFSETQ. This CDR3 comprises 15 residues. V was pared by 7 bases and J by 7 bases, with 22 bases between.

J is TRBJ2-1 and V is TRBV27, with 12 nucleotides matching TRBD2. V gave up 8 bases and J gave up 2 bases; unmatched junction bases: 1. Germline V gene lookup returns CDR1 MNHEY and CDR2 SMNVEV (reference sequence). This CDR3 is 14 amino acids long. CDR3 amino acids: CASASGGAYNEQFF. CDR3 in DNA: TGTGCCAGCGCTAGCGGGGGGGCCTACAATGAGCAGTTCTTC.

This clonotype was counted between two and nine times. The J gene is TRBJ2-1, the V gene TRBV7-6; 12 nucleotides match TRBD2. CDR3 length equals 20 residues. Germline V gene sequence: CDR1 SGHVS, CDR2 FNYEAQ. V gave up 1 base and J gave up 0 bases; unmatched junction bases: 10. This CDR3 reads CASSLGRLAGAPNSYNEQFF. The CDR3 bases are TGTGCCAGCAGCTTAGGGCGACTAGCGGGGGCCCCAAACTCCTACAATGAGCAGTTCTTC.

This clonotype showed up many times. The genes are TRBV12-3 or TRBV12-4 and TRBJ2-2; D might be TRBD2 (6 bases). This CDR3 is built from 15 residues. Trimming took off 2 bases at V and 1 base at J, with 8 bases between the two ends. This CDR3 reads CASSLSGGNTGELFF. CDR3 sequence (DNA): TGTGCCAGCAGTTTATCCGGGGGGAACACCGGGGAGCTGTTTTTT.

This chain joins TRBV12-3 or TRBV12-4 and TRBJ1-3; weak D call: TRBD1 (5 bases). Trimming pared 6 bases from V and 4 bases from J, leaving 13 bases between. The length of the CDR3 is 14 residues. The CDR3 region is CASRVETEGNTIYF. In DNA, the CDR3 is TGTGCCAGCAGAGTCGAGACAGAGGGAAACACCATATATTTT.

This clonotype was counted at least ten times. The chain joins TRBV3-1 to TRBJ1-5; no reliable D call. The CDR3 extends over 15 amino acids. V was shortened by 0 bases and J by 4 bases, with 10 bases between the two germline ends. Germline loops: CDR1 LGHDT, CDR2 YNNKEL (reference sequence). This CDR3 reads CASSQEIGVNQPQHF. CDR3 DNA: TGTGCCAGCAGCCAAGAGATCGGGGTTAATCAGCCCCAGCATTTT.

This clonotype was counted a few times. The gene calls are TRBV5-1 and TRBJ2-5; TRBD2 matches at 9 bases. Germline assignment: CDR1 SGHRS and CDR2 YFSETQ. The CDR3 extends over 16 amino acids. J lost 5 bases, V lost 5 bases, and 13 bases had no gene match. CDR3 sequence reads: CASRDAGGHPSETQYF. The CDR3 DNA reads as TGCGCCAGCAGAGACGCGGGGGGGCATCCATCGGAGACCCAGTACTTC.

Only a few counts were recorded for this clonotype. This sequence joins TRBV12-3 or TRBV12-4 and TRBJ2-7; D is unclear. This CDR3 comprises 14 residues. Trimming took 8 bases from V and 2 from J, leaving 16 bases between them. The CDR3 sequence: CASGLRQPPYEQYF. CDR3 DNA: TGTGCCAGCGGGTTAAGGCAGCCCCCCTACGAGCAGTACTTC.

V and J are TRBV10-2 and TRBJ2-1; D remains unclear. The CDR3 consists of 16 residues. Trimming took off 0 bases at V and 8 bases at J, with 17 bases between the two ends. Germline V CDR1 and CDR2: WSHSY, SAAADI. The CDR3 is CASSESSTLFGDEQFF. The CDR3, as DNA: TGCGCCAGCAGTGAGTCGAGTACCCTATTTGGGGATGAGCAGTTCTTC.

The J gene is TRBJ2-3, the V gene TRBV9; maybe TRBD2 (5 bases). This CDR3 has 14 residues. The germline V gene encodes CDR1 SGDLS and CDR2 YYNGEE. Trimming removed 5 bases from V and 4 bases from J, with 14 bases in between. The CDR3 DNA follows: TGTGCCAGCAGACCGTCGGGGAGTTCAGATACGCAGTATTTT. It yields the protein CASRPSGSSDTQYF.

This clonotype was seen many times. The J gene is TRBJ2-3, the V gene TRBV27, with a possible D match to TRBD2 (5 bases). CDR1 is MNHEY and CDR2 is SMNVEV in the germline V gene (reference sequence). V was cut by 6 bases and J by 3 bases, with 7 bases left in between. The CDR3 spans 12 residues. This chain's CDR3 is CASSRLTDTQYF. In DNA form, the CDR3 reads TGTGCCAGCAGCCGACTAACAGATACGCAGTATTTT.

This clonotype turned up a few times. V gene TRBV15 combines with J gene TRBJ2-3; TRBD2 matches 8 bases. CDR1 LNHNV and CDR2 YYDKDF come from the germline V gene (reference sequence). The CDR3 spans 16 residues. Trimming cost V 0 bases and J 4 bases; bases outside gene matches: 6. CDR3 amino acids: CATSRERLAGADTQYF. The CDR3 DNA is TGTGCCACCAGCAGAGAACGGCTAGCGGGCGCAGATACGCAGTATTTT.

J is TRBJ2-7 and V is TRBV6-1; D tentatively fits TRBD1 or TRBD2 (5 bases each). Trimming removed 6 bases at V and 1 base at J, with 16 bases between. Germline V gene sequence: CDR1 MNHNS, CDR2 SASEGT. This CDR3 has 15 amino acids. This CDR3 is CASSHPGAESYEQYF. CDR3 sequence (DNA): TGTGCCAGCAGCCACCCCGGGGCAGAATCCTACGAGCAGTACTTC.

This clonotype occurred many times. This chain links TRBV10-3 with TRBJ2-5, with 7 bases lining up with TRBD1. Trimming removed 6 bases from V and 2 bases from J; junction bases left unmatched: 3. Germline CDR1 reads ENHRY; CDR2 reads SYGVKD. This CDR3 region has 13 residues. The CDR3 DNA follows: TGTGCCATCAGACCGGGACAGCAAGAGACCCAGTACTTC. It encodes CAIRPGQQETQYF.

The genes are TRBV20-1 and TRBJ1-1; 8 bases are shared with TRBD1. CDR3 length: 13 amino acids. In germline, CDR1 is DFQATT, CDR2 SNEGSKA (reference sequence). CDR3 protein: CRGTGGMNTEAFF. In DNA, the CDR3 is TGCAGGGGAACAGGGGGGATGAACACTGAAGCTTTCTTT.

This clonotype was counted only a few times. V is TRBV5-1 and J is TRBJ2-7; tentatively, D is TRBD2 (6 bases). Germline values: CDR1 SGHRS, CDR2 YFSETQ. The CDR3 is 16 residues long. V lost 4 bases to trimming and J lost 3 bases, with 20 bases between them. CDR3 amino acids: CASSPGLAAGVYEQYF. The DNA of the CDR3 is TGCGCCAGCAGCCCCGGGTTAGCGGCGGGTGTCTACGAGCAGTACTTC.